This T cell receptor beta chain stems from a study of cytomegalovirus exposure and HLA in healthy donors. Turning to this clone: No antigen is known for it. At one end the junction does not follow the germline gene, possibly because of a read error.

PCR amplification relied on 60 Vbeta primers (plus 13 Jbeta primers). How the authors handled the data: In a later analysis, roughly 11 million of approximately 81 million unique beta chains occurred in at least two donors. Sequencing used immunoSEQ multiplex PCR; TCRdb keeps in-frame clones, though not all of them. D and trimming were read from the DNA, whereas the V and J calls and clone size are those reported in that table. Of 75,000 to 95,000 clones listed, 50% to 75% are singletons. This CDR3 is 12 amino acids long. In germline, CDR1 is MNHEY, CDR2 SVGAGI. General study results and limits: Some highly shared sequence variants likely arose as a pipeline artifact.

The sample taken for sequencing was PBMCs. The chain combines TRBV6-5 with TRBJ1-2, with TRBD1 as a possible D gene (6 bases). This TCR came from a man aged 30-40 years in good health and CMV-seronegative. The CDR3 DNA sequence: TGTGCCAGCAGTTCGCTGGAATGGGGACAATATTTC. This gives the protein CASSSLEWGQYF.